This passage covers 14 T cell receptor beta chains from one sample sequenced in a study of shared clonotypes between healthy human individuals. Profiled with immunoSEQ multiplex PCR; TCRdb holds only in-frame clones, not every one. This table has just over 2,000,000 clones, around 96% appearing once. The naive CD8 population came from CD45RO-negative cells selected for CCR7, without terminally differentiated effector memory CD45RA+ cells. Source material: naive CD8+ T cells sorted from blood. These receptors all come from a man between 18 and 29 years old in good health.

This chain connects TRBV19 to TRBJ2-3, with TRBD2 matching over 8 bases. Germline lookup yields CDR1 LNHDA and CDR2 SQIVND (reference sequence). Trimming took 5 bases from V and 1 from J; bases not matched to a gene: 5. The CDR3 length is 15 residues. CDR3 in amino acids: CASSLGLERTDTQYF. CDR3 in DNA: TGTGCCAGTAGTTTGGGACTAGAGCGCACAGATACGCAGTATTTT.

The rearrangement links TRBV4-1 to TRBJ1-5; D remains unclear. V dropped 0 bases and J dropped 6 bases, with 6 bases sitting between them. The CDR3 consists of 13 residues. Germline assignment: CDR1 MGHRA and CDR2 YSYEKL. CDR3 residues: CASSQERLQPQHF. The CDR3, as DNA: TGCGCCAGCAGCCAAGAAAGACTTCAGCCCCAGCATTTT.

The gene calls are TRBV6-5 and TRBJ1-4; 8 bases are a match to TRBD1. There are 15 residues in the CDR3. The trim removed 3 bases at V and 8 bases at J, leaving 8 bases unmatched. CDR1 and CDR2 (germline): MNHEY, SVGAGI. CDR3 nucleotide sequence: TGTGCCAGCAGTTATTCAGGGGGCTCAGGCGAAAAACTGTTTTTT. It specifies CASSYSGGSGEKLFF.

The chain has TRBV5-1 and TRBJ2-5; TRBD1 is a possible D gene (5 bases). This CDR3 is 17 amino acids long. Trimming pared 4 bases from V and 0 bases from J, leaving 19 bases between. Germline V gene sequence: CDR1 SGHRS, CDR2 YFSETQ. The CDR3 spells CASSPMFSTAYQETQYF. The CDR3, as DNA: TGCGCCAGCAGCCCCATGTTCTCGACAGCGTACCAAGAGACCCAGTACTTC.

As regards this clone: A read error may be the cause here, since a much bigger clone is one base away. Other nucleotide sequences from this sample produce the same CDR3. The V gene is TRBV28, the J gene TRBJ2-5; possible D gene TRBD2, 6 bases. CDR3 length equals 14 residues. Deletions cut 4 bases from V and 5 bases from J, with 14 bases between. CDR1 is MDHEN, CDR2 SYDVKM, per germline. The DNA for the CDR3 is TGTGCCAGCAGTTCCGGTAGCGGTCGGGAGACCCAGTACTTC. Protein product: CASSSGSGRETQYF.

The V call is TRBV18, the J call TRBJ2-7, with 8 bases fitting TRBD2. CDR1 KGHSH and CDR2 LQKENI come from the germline V gene. The CDR3 contains 15 residues. V shed 2 bases and J 5 bases; nucleotides not matched to a gene: 8. CDR3 in DNA: TGTGCCAGCTCACCAATATCGGCGGGAGGAGACGAGCAGTACTTC. Translating it yields CASSPISAGGDEQYF.

The chain joins TRBV21-1 to TRBJ2-7; the table calls TRBD1, which could not be checked here. TRBV21-1 is annotated as a pseudogene. The CDR3 extends over 15 amino acids. The CDR3, as DNA: TGTGCCAGCAGCAAGGGACAGGGGGCCTCCTACGAGCAGTACTTC. Translation: CASSKGQGASYEQYF.

The chain uses TRBV27 and TRBJ1-5; 8 nucleotides line up with TRBD1. The CDR3 sequence is 18 residues long. The ends lost 0 bases at V and 6 bases at J; junction bases unmatched: 13. The germline V gene has CDR1 MNHEY and CDR2 SMNVEV (reference sequence). CDR3 DNA sequence: TGTGCCAGCAGTTTATCTGGACAGGGTTTCTTAGGCGTTCAGCCCCAGCATTTT. Its translation is CASSLSGQGFLGVQPQHF.

V gene TRBV7-9 combines with J gene TRBJ2-5, with 11 bases that match TRBD2. After removal of 5 bases from V and 5 bases from J, the junction contained 10 bases not matched to a gene. The CDR3 consists of 16 residues. Germline lookup yields CDR1 SEHNR and CDR2 FQNEAQ (reference sequence). The CDR3 protein is CASSDPLAGGPETQYF. The CDR3 bases are TGTGCCAGCAGCGACCCCCTAGCGGGGGGCCCGGAGACCCAGTACTTC.

This clone was counted a single time. The V gene is TRBV7-2, the J gene TRBJ1-2; 10 bases align to TRBD1. CDR1 is SGHTA and CDR2 is FQGNSA in the germline V gene. The ends lost 3 bases at V and 1 base at J; junction bases unmatched: 8. This CDR3 has 17 residues. This chain's CDR3 is CASSFPGQGPLNYGYTF. CDR3 sequence (DNA): TGTGCCAGCAGCTTCCCGGGACAGGGGCCTCTTAACTATGGCTACACCTTC.

This clone came up many times. A much larger clone lies one base from this, so it may be a read error. Other DNA sequences in this sample translate to the same CDR3. The chain uses TRBV9 and TRBJ1-1; D not resolved. Trimming shortened V by 0 bases and J by 1 base, and 4 bases separated the two germline ends. This CDR3 is 13 amino acids long. CDR1 and CDR2 (germline): SGDLS, YYNGEE. CDR3 loop: CASSVGANTEAFF. CDR3 DNA: TGTGCCAGCAGCGTAGGGGCGAACACTGAAGCTTTCTTT.

The chain has TRBV6-5 and TRBJ1-2, with no clear D. This CDR3 has 15 amino acids. Germline V gives CDR1 MNHEY, CDR2 SVGAGI. Trimming stripped 4 bases from V and 3 bases from J, with 15 bases between. The CDR3 is CASSFKGRTDYGYTF. The CDR3 DNA reads TGTGCCAGCAGTTTTAAGGGCAGGACCGACTATGGCTACACCTTC.

On this clone: Additional DNA sequences in this sample encode the identical CDR3. The chain recombines TRBV27 with TRBJ2-7; D is unclear. This CDR3 has 14 residues. Trimming pared 1 base from V and 0 bases from J, leaving 7 bases between. Germline V lookup: CDR1 MNHEY, CDR2 SMNVEV (reference sequence). CDR3 loop: CASSLLPDSYEQYF. The CDR3, as DNA: TGTGCCAGCAGTTTATTACCCGACTCCTACGAGCAGTACTTC.

Here the CDR3 reads CASSIDLETGTDTQYF. As DNA, the CDR3 is TGTGCCAGTAGTATAGATCTTGAGACAGGCACAGATACGCAGTATTTT. The rearrangement uses TRBV19 and TRBJ2-3; D is possibly TRBD1 (5 bases). V was shortened by 0 bases and J by 1 base, with 11 bases between the two germline ends. The germline gives CDR1 LNHDA, CDR2 SQIVND (reference sequence). This CDR3 contains 16 residues.